This entry is about one T cell receptor (beta chain). The germline V gene encodes CDR1 LNHDA and CDR2 SQIVND (reference sequence). The ends were cut back, 9 bases at V and 4 bases at J, with 21 bases in the middle. The CDR3 is 15 residues long. The source of the sample is a study of blood T cell repertoires in COVID-19. Only in-frame clones appear in the TCRdb table, and some are missing; sequencing was by immunoSEQ multiplex PCR. The data hold roughly 160,000 clones, with roughly 86% observed a single time. The chain links TRBV19 to TRBJ1-2; D unresolved. This sequence originates from a man aged 60-69 years with COVID-19, enrolled during active disease. The sample comprised peripheral blood. The CDR3 bases are TGTGCCAGCGGCTCGGTCGAGGGCGGAATCTATGGCTACACCTTC. Its translation: CASGSVEGGIYGYTF. The full variable domain, with the rest looked up from reference TRBV19 and TRBJ1-2, is DGGITQSPKYLFRKEGQNVTLSCEQNLNHDAMYWYRQDPGQGLRLIYYSQIVNDFQKGDIAEGYSVSREKKESFPLTVTSAQKNPTAFYLCASGSVEGGIYGYTFGSGTRLTVV.